A selection of T cell receptor beta chains follows, all from one sample in a study of molecular identifiers for immune sequencing clone quantification. One entry per CDR3 protein results from TCRdb running MiXCR on the PCR reads. The profile shows more than 450,000 distinct CDR3 sequences, over 20% of them singletons. Specimen: naive CD8+ T cells from blood, with Jurkat cell RNA spiked in. These receptors were obtained from a human donor in good health. Some libraries in this study had Jurkat cell RNA spiked in. CDR3s leave out the opening cysteine and the closing phenylalanine or tryptophan. The order of the fields is V gene, D gene, clone size, CDR3 protein. D genes are given only for firm matches. Not every row has a clone size; where given, it reads once, few, many or a size class.

TRBV20-1 . many SAMSGEIAKNIQY
TRBV12-3/TRBV12-4 . few ASSLYYRDTIY
TRBV6-5 . many ASSYGSGNTIY
TRBV6-1 TRBD1 many ASSELIKGQGYMNTEAF
TRBV11-2 . few ASSPGRPETQY
TRBV19 . . ASSVSGDTQC
TRBV20-1 . few SAASPRAYEQY
TRBV30 . . AWSVADVGQPQH
TRBV6-5 . many ASSSPGHADTQY
TRBV27 . . ASSLGQDYEQC
TRBV10-2 . . ASKDSSYNEQF
TRBV27 . . ASKKLTLSSYEQY
TRBV4-2 . many ASSQRDHLSVAEAF
TRBV5-1 . few ASSFQGPEQY
TRBV7-2 . many ASSSSGRDYYNEQF
TRBV23-1 . . ASSPDSRHYGYT
TRBV6-5 TRBD1 . ASSYSIRTGAEAF
TRBV20-1 . few SANGDTSQETQY
TRBV2 . few ASSELTPPGYT
TRBV27 . few ASSLLTGNQPQH
TRBV5-4 TRBD2 many ASSLAVLAGASTDTQY
TRBV12-3/TRBV12-4 TRBD1 . ASSFLDRGGGELF
TRBV7-9 . many ASSRSLEQY
TRBV5-8 . few ASSLDITPYEQY
TRBV27 TRBD2 many ASSWGLANTDTQY
TRBV5-1 . many ASSSFGTAYEQY
TRBV21-1 . many ASSPTGGGREKLF
TRBV30 TRBD1 . AWVTGERADTEAF
TRBV27 . many ASSPMSLAKNIQY
TRBV12-3/TRBV12-4 . . ASSLDGGNQETQY
TRBV28 . . ASSTWGRRSSEANVLT
TRBV6-2/TRBV6-3 . . ASRGGGRTEAF
TRBV3-1 TRBD2 many ASSQVLARKETQY
TRBV7-9 . . ASSETGYTYEQY
TRBV19 . . ASSPTGTYSGANVLT
TRBV20-1 . . SARDLSVSYEQC
TRBV13 . many ASSLEKNTQY
TRBV20-1 TRBD2 few SVPLAGATYEQY